These 23 T cell receptor beta chains came from one sample sequenced in a study of cytomegalovirus exposure and HLA in healthy donors. A multiplex PCR was run with 60 Vbeta primers and 13 Jbeta primers. Only in-frame clones appear in the TCRdb table, and some are missing; sequencing was by immunoSEQ multiplex PCR. Of fewer than 150,000 clones listed, 75% to 80% are singletons. Sequencing was carried out using PBMCs. The receptors were gathered from a woman aged 45-65 years in good health and CMV-seronegative.

This clone ranks as medium-sized. J is TRBJ2-7 and V is TRBV5-1; D is perhaps TRBD1 (5 bases). Between the trimmed V and J ends, which lost 0 bases and 3 bases, there was a span of 10 bases. The CDR3 has 14 amino acids. Germline V lookup: CDR1 SGHRS, CDR2 YFSETQ. For the CDR3, the DNA is TGCGCCAGCAGCTTGGGGGGCAGCCTCTACGAGCAGTACTTC. Its protein is CASSLGGSLYEQYF.

V is TRBV10-1 and J is TRBJ2-7; a possible D gene is TRBD1 (6 bases). Germline-derived CDR1 and CDR2 are WNHNN and SYGVQD (reference sequence). V lost 2 bases, J lost 8 bases, and 10 bases lay in between. This CDR3 comprises 12 residues. For the CDR3, the DNA is TGCGCCAGCAGTGAGACAGGGAGCAAGCAGTACTTC. Its protein is CASSETGSKQYF.

The V gene is TRBV4-2, the J gene TRBJ2-3, with TRBD2 matching over 7 bases. The J segment lost 0 bases and the V segment lost 0 bases, leaving 3 bases of the junction unmatched. Germline V gene lookup returns CDR1 LGHNA and CDR2 YNFKEQ. The CDR3 totals 16 residues. The CDR3 spells CASSQDLADSTDTQYF. CDR3 DNA sequence: TGTGCCAGCAGCCAAGACCTAGCGGACAGCACAGATACGCAGTATTTT.

V is TRBV9 and J is TRBJ2-3, with D possibly being TRBD1 (6 bases). V was pared by 3 bases and J by 0 bases, with 11 bases between. Germline-derived CDR1 and CDR2 are SGDLS and YYNGEE. The CDR3 runs to 15 residues. CDR3 nucleotide sequence: TGTGCCAGCAGCGAAAGGACAGCTAGCACAGATACGCAGTATTTT. It codes for CASSERTASTDTQYF.

This clone was seen only once. V gene TRBV6-5 combines with J gene TRBJ1-2, with 11 bases fitting TRBD1. Germline-derived CDR1 and CDR2 are MNHEY and SVGAGI. This CDR3 contains 15 residues. V trimming: 3 bases; J trimming: 7 bases; junction bases outside the gene matches: 7. Here the CDR3 reads CASSYTGTGGCGYTF. In nucleotides, the CDR3 is TGTGCCAGCAGTTATACCGGGACAGGGGGTTGTGGCTACACCTTC.

The V and J genes are TRBV28 and TRBJ1-6, with a possible D match to TRBD1 (6 bases). Between the trimmed V and J ends, which lost 6 bases and 10 bases, there was a span of 22 bases. Per germline, CDR1 MDHEN and CDR2 SYDVKM. The CDR3 contains 16 residues. DNA for the CDR3: TGTGCCAGCAGGCCGAGGACAGCCTCAATTGGGTCACCCCTCCACTTT. Protein sequence: CASRPRTASIGSPLHF. Full variable domain (outside the CDR3, taken from reference TRBV28 and TRBJ1-6): DVKVTQSSRYLVKRTGEKVFLECVQDMDHENMFWYRQDPGLGLRLIYFSYDVKMKEKGDIPEGYSVSREKKERFSLILESASTNQTSMYLCASRPRTASIGSPLHFGNGTRLTVT.

The chain recombines TRBV6-1 with TRBJ1-1; perhaps TRBD1 as D (5 bases). The CDR3 extends over 15 amino acids. Deletions cut 5 bases from V and 0 bases from J, with 13 bases between. Germline V gene sequence: CDR1 MNHNS, CDR2 SASEGT. CDR3 sequence: CASSLTDLMNTEAFF. The CDR3 bases are TGTGCCAGCAGTCTGACAGACCTTATGAACACTGAAGCTTTCTTT.

The V gene is TRBV28, the J gene TRBJ1-5, with D possibly being TRBD1 (5 bases). This CDR3 comprises 16 residues. V dropped 11 bases and J dropped 2 bases, with 22 bases sitting between them. Germline values: CDR1 MDHEN, CDR2 SYDVKM. The CDR3 region is CARYTRVYEGNQPQHF. Written as DNA, the CDR3 is TGTGCCCGATACACCAGGGTTTACGAGGGCAATCAGCCCCAGCATTTT.

The chain links TRBV10-3 to TRBJ2-7; 8 nucleotides match TRBD1. Germline loops: CDR1 ENHRY, CDR2 SYGVKD. The J segment lost 5 bases and the V segment lost 6 bases, leaving 6 bases of the junction unmatched. The length of the CDR3 is 13 residues. Written as DNA, the CDR3 is TGTGCCATCAGAGCTGGACAGGGCGACGAGCAGTACTTC. This gives the protein CAIRAGQGDEQYF.

This chain joins TRBV9 and TRBJ2-3, with D perhaps TRBD2 (6 bases). The germline V gene encodes CDR1 SGDLS and CDR2 YYNGEE. The CDR3 runs to 15 residues. V gave up 0 bases and J gave up 2 bases, with 10 bases separating them. The CDR3 DNA follows: TGTGCCAGCAGCGTAGCCGGGGGACCCACAGATACGCAGTATTTT. It codes for CASSVAGGPTDTQYF.

The V gene is TRBV7-8, the J gene TRBJ1-2; no definite D call. Germline-derived CDR1 and CDR2 are SGHVS and FQNEAQ. V lost 4 bases to trimming and J lost 4 bases, with 7 bases between them. The CDR3 consists of 12 residues. Written as DNA, the CDR3 is TGTGCCAGCAGCTCCGAGATCTATGGCTACACCTTC. Its protein product is CASSSEIYGYTF.

This chain connects TRBV5-1 to TRBJ2-1, with D hard to call. Germline CDR1 is SGHRS and CDR2 is YFSETQ. Trimming shortened V by 0 bases and J by 4 bases, and 5 bases separated the two germline ends. CDR3 length equals 13 residues. The CDR3: CASSLGQYNEQFF. The CDR3 coding sequence is TGCGCCAGCAGCTTGGGGCAGTACAATGAGCAGTTCTTC. Based on the CDR3 plus reference TRBV5-1 and TRBJ2-1, the full variable domain is KAGVTQTPRYLIKTRGQQVTLSCSPISGHRSVSWYQQTPGQGLQFLFEYFSETQRNKGNFPGRFSGRQFSNSRSEMNVSTLELGDSALYLCASSLGQYNEQFFGPGTRLTVL.

This clone was recorded once. The chain carries TRBV10-3 and TRBJ2-5, with a weak D call TRBD2 (7 bases). Trimming stripped 8 bases from V and 2 bases from J, with 12 bases between. The germline gives CDR1 ENHRY, CDR2 SYGVKD. The CDR3 extends over 13 amino acids. This CDR3 is CAIGGGGQETQYF. The CDR3 coding sequence is TGTGCCATCGGGGGGGGCGGACAAGAGACCCAGTACTTC.

The chain joins TRBV28 to TRBJ1-5, with TRBD1 matching over 8 bases. This CDR3 region has 16 residues. Germline V gene sequence: CDR1 MDHEN, CDR2 SYDVKM. V trimming: 4 bases; J trimming: 0 bases; junction bases outside the gene matches: 5. CDR3 coding DNA: TGTGCCAGCAGTTCCCCGGGACAGGTTAGCAATCAGCCCCAGCATTTT. It yields the protein CASSSPGQVSNQPQHF.

The CDR3 reads CASTSLPNTQYF. CDR3 DNA sequence: TGTGCCAGCACTAGCTTACCAAATACGCAGTATTTT. The chain recombines TRBV27 with TRBJ2-3, with a possible D match to TRBD2 (5 bases). Germline V gives CDR1 MNHEY, CDR2 SMNVEV (reference sequence). The V gene lost 7 bases and the J gene lost 7 bases, with 12 bases spanning the gap. The CDR3 is 12 residues long.

The chain employs TRBV6-6 and TRBJ2-7; tentative D call: TRBD2 (6 bases). This CDR3 is built from 15 residues. Looked up from germline, CDR1 is MNHNY and CDR2 is SVGAGI (reference sequence). Trimming cost V 6 bases and J 2 bases, with 17 bases left between them. Here the CDR3 reads CASSSPGTGAYEQYF. CDR3 in DNA: TGTGCCAGCAGCTCCCCGGGGACTGGCGCCTACGAGCAGTACTTC.

The table lists this clone with a count of one. The chain couples TRBV19 to TRBJ2-7, with 8 bases that match TRBD1. The CDR3 length is 14 residues. After removal of 5 bases from V and 6 bases from J, the junction contained 9 bases not matched to a gene. Per germline, CDR1 LNHDA and CDR2 SQIVND (reference sequence). CDR3 protein: CASSASGTGREQYF. The CDR3 DNA sequence: TGTGCCAGTAGTGCCTCCGGGACAGGTCGCGAGCAGTACTTC. The variable domain in full, with the rest retrieved from reference TRBV19 and TRBJ2-7, is DGGITQSPKYLFRKEGQNVTLSCEQNLNHDAMYWYRQDPGQGLRLIYYSQIVNDFQKGDIAEGYSVSREKKESFPLTVTSAQKNPTAFYLCASSASGTGREQYFGPGTRLTVT.

The V call is TRBV28, the J call TRBJ2-7, with a weak D call TRBD2 (7 bases). Germline V gene lookup returns CDR1 MDHEN and CDR2 SYDVKM. The CDR3 loop spans 15 amino acids. Trimming shortened V by 5 bases and J by 2 bases, and 16 bases separated the two germline ends. CDR3 DNA sequence: TGTGCCAGCAGTGAAGTGGGGGGGGGCGCCTACGAGCAGTACTTC. Translation: CASSEVGGGAYEQYF.

The chain links TRBV18 to TRBJ1-1, with D maybe TRBD1 (5 bases). Trimming removed 3 bases at V and 10 bases at J, with 15 bases between. The length of the CDR3 is 13 residues. Germline V gene sequence: CDR1 KGHSH, CDR2 LQKENI. CDR3 loop: CASSPSREIRAFF. CDR3 nucleotides: TGTGCCAGCTCACCCAGCAGGGAAATTCGAGCTTTCTTT.

This clone was counted a few times. The chain couples TRBV15 to TRBJ2-1; maybe TRBD2 (7 bases). V lost 0 bases, J lost 7 bases, and 16 bases lay in between. CDR1 and CDR2 (germline): LNHNV, YYDKDF (reference sequence). CDR3 length: 16 amino acids. The CDR3 DNA reads as TGTGCCACCAGCAGAGATAGAGGGGGGGCCGGTAATGAGCAGTTCTTC. This translates into CATSRDRGGAGNEQFF.

In regard to this clone: Relative to the germline gene, one junction end is altered; a read error may explain this. V gene TRBV5-6 combines with J gene TRBJ1-2, with TRBD1 as a possible D gene (6 bases). The length of the CDR3 is 12 residues. Looked up from germline, CDR1 is SGHDT and CDR2 is YYEEEE. The CDR3 loop is CASSLSAGAGDF. The CDR3 region has the DNA TGTGCCAGCAGCTTATCAGCAGGGGCTGGCGACTTC.

This clone was detected a few times. The rearrangement joins TRBV28 to TRBJ1-1; D remains unclear. Per the germline V gene, CDR1 is MDHEN and CDR2 is SYDVKM. The CDR3 has 14 residues. Trimming removed 4 bases at V and 5 bases at J, with 14 bases between. CDR3 protein: CASSSSGWQTEAFF. In nucleotides, the CDR3 is TGTGCCAGCAGTTCCTCCGGGTGGCAGACTGAAGCTTTCTTT.

The table lists this clone with a few counts. CDR3 nucleotide sequence: TGTGCTAGTGTACGAGAACAAGAGACCCAGTACTTC. Translating it yields CASVREQETQYF. The J gene is TRBJ2-5, the V gene TRBV12-5; no firm D call. This CDR3 region has 12 residues. The V and J ends lost 7 bases and 2 bases respectively, with 8 bases between them. Germline-derived CDR1 and CDR2 are LGHNT and FRNRAP. Drawing the rest from reference TRBV12-5 and TRBJ2-5, the complete variable domain is DARVTQTPRHKVTEMGQEVTMRCQPILGHNTVFWYRQTMMQGLELLAYFRNRAPLDDSGMPKDRFSAEMPDATLATLKIQPSEPRDSAVYFCASVREQETQYFGPGTRLLVL.